This T cell receptor (beta chain) was documented in a study of control samples from healthy donors and cancer patients. Here immunoSEQ multiplex PCR was the method, and the copy in TCRdb shows in-frame clones only, minus some. In the table there are about 110,000 clones, 85% to 90% of which are singletons. The CDR3 covers 13 residues. Trimming stripped 3 bases from V and 3 bases from J, with 8 bases between. Looked up from germline, CDR1 is SGHAT and CDR2 is FQNNGV. The sequence was collected from a woman between 50 and 59 years old in good health. The sample consisted of blood. The chain recombines TRBV11-2 with TRBJ1-1, with D possibly TRBD1 on 5 matching bases. The CDR3 is CASSFMGDTEAFF. In nucleotides, the CDR3 is TGTGCCAGCAGCTTCATGGGGGACACTGAAGCTTTCTTT.